The following is a T cell receptor (beta chain) sequence with its context. Its antigen is not known. Germline is not matched at one junction end, which may reflect a read error. The data were taken from a study of tumor and adjacent non-tumor tissue in lung cancer. Whole-study findings and limits: Patients with more diverse tumor TCRs had worse survival. Tumor tissue had significantly higher TCR diversity than normal lung.

RNA was extracted from bulk tissue without any cell sorting. This non-tumor lung sample came from over 3 cm beyond the tumor edge. The V gene's germline CDR1 is SGHNT and CDR2 YENEEA. The CDR3 is 16 residues long. TCRbeta libraries were built with three rounds of nested PCR, modified from ARM-PCR. TCRdb ran MiXCR on the multiplex PCR reads and lists one entry per CDR3 protein. The sample holds 60,000 to 85,000 distinct CDR3 sequences; approximately 82% are singletons and the top ten take around 40%. V usage is TRBV11-3 and J usage is TRBJ1-1; D remains ambiguous. Input material: distant non-tumor lung tissue. The sequence came from a man aged 70 or older with non-small cell lung cancer. CDR3 in DNA: TGTGCCAGAAGATTAAGGGAAAGAAAACAGAACAATGAAGATTTATTT. This sequence encodes CARRLRERKQNNEDLF.